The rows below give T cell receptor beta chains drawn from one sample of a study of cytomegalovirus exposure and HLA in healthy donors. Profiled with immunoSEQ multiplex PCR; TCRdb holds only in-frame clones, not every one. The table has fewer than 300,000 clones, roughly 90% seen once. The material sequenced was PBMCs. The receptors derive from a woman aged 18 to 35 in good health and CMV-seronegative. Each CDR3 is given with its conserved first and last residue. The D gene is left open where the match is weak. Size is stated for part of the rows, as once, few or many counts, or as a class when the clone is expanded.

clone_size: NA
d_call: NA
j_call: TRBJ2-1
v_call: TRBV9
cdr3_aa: CASSAILSDNEQFF
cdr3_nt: TGTGCCAGCAGCGCCATCTTAAGCGACAATGAGCAGTTCTTC

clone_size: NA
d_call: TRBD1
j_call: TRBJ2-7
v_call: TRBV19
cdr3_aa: CASSMTGGFYEQYF
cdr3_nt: TGTGCCAGTAGTATGACAGGGGGCTTCTACGAGCAGTACTTC

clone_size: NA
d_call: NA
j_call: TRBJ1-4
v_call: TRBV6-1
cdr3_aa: CASITLTGSNEKLFF
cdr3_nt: TGTGCCAGCATTACATTGACAGGCTCTAATGAAAAACTGTTTTTT

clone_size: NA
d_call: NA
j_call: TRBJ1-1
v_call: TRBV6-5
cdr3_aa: CASRAGGHTEAFF
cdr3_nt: TGTGCCAGCAGAGCGGGGGGACACACTGAAGCTTTCTTT

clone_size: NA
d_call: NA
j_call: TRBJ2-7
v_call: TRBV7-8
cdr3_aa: CASSDETRQYEQYF
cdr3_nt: TGTGCCAGCAGCGACGAAACCCGACAGTACGAGCAGTACTTC

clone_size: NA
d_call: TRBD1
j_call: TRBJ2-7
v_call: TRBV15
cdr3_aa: CATSVGQGIHEQYF
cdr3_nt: TGTGCCACCAGCGTAGGACAGGGAATCCACGAGCAGTACTTC

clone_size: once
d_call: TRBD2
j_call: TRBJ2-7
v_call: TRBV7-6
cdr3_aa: CASSAVLAAAYEQYF
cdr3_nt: TGTGCCAGCAGCGCCGTACTAGCGGCTGCCTACGAGCAGTACTTC

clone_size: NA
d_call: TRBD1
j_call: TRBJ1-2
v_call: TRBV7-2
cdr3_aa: CASSLAPHLTGGNYGYTF
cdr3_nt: TGTGCCAGCAGCTTAGCGCCCCATCTGACAGGGGGCAACTATGGCTACACCTTC

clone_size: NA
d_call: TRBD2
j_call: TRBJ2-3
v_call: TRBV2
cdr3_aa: CASITSGISTDTQYF
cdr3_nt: TGTGCCAGCATTACTAGCGGGATTAGCACAGATACGCAGTATTTT

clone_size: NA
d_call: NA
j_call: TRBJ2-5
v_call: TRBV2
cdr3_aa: CASSEEGVLETQYF
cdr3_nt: TGTGCCAGCAGTGAAGAGGGGGTCCTCGAGACCCAGTACTTC

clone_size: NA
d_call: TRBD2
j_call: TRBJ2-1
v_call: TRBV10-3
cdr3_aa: CATVRTSGHQSSYNEQFF
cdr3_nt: TGTGCCACAGTAAGGACTAGCGGGCACCAGAGCTCCTACAATGAGCAGTTCTTC

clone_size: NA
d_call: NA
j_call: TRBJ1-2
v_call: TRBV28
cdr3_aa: CASSLDREGHGYTF
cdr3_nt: TGTGCCAGCAGTTTAGACCGGGAAGGGCATGGCTACACCTTC

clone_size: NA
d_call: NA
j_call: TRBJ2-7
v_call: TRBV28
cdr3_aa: CASRGGGVYEQYF
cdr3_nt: TGTGCCAGCAGAGGGGGGGGCGTCTACGAGCAGTACTTC

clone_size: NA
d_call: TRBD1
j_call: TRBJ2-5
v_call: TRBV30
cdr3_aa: CAWSSRGTGGQTQYF
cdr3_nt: TGTGCCTGGAGTTCGCGCGGGACAGGGGGACAGACCCAGTACTTC

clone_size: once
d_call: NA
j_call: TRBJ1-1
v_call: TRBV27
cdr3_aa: CASSFIGRGNTEAFF
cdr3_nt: TGTGCCAGCAGTTTTATAGGCAGGGGGAACACTGAAGCTTTCTTT

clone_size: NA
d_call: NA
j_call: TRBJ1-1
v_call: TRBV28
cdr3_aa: CASSILTGRGSEAFF
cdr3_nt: TGTGCCAGCAGTATACTAACAGGACGAGGATCTGAAGCTTTCTTT

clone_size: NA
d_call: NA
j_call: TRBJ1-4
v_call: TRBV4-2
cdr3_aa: CASSQRGGDEKLFF
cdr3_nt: TGTGCCAGCAGCCAACGGGGAGGGGATGAAAAACTGTTTTTT

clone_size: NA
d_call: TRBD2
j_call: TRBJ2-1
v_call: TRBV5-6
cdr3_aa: CASSFLFGTSGSFYNEQFF
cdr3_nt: TGTGCCAGCAGCTTTCTTTTCGGGACTAGCGGGAGCTTCTACAATGAGCAGTTCTTC

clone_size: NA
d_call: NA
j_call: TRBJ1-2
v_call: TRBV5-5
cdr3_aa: CASSSLQDNPAGYGYTF
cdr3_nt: TGTGCCAGCAGCTCCCTCCAAGACAATCCCGCGGGTTATGGCTACACCTTC

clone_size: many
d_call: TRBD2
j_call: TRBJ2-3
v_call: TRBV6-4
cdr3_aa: CASSAPAGDGTDTQYF
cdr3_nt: TGTGCCAGCAGTGCCCCAGCGGGAGACGGCACAGATACGCAGTATTTT

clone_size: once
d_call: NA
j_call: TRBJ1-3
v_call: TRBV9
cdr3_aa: CASSVAAGPAGNTIYF
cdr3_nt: TGTGCCAGCAGCGTAGCGGCAGGGCCGGCTGGAAACACCATATATTTT

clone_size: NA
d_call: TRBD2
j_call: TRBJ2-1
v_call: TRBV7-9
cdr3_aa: CASSKGTSGIFYNEQFF
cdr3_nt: TGTGCCAGCAGCAAGGGGACTAGCGGGATCTTTTACAATGAGCAGTTCTTC

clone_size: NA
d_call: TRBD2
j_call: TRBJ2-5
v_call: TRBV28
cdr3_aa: CASSLSVSGRALGETQYF
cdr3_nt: TGTGCCAGCAGTTTGTCTGTGAGCGGGAGGGCGTTGGGAGAGACCCAGTACTTC

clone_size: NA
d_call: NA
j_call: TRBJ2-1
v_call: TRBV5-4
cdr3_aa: CASSLGGGPGFGNEQFF
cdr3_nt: TGTGCCAGCAGCTTGGGGGGGGGCCCGGGTTTTGGCAATGAGCAGTTCTTC

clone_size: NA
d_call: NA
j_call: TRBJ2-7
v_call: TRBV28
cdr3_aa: CASSSTGTQYF
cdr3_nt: TGTGCCAGCAGTAGCACCGGGACACAGTACTTC

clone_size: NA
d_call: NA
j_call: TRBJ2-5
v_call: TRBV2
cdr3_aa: CASSAGGRGQETQYF
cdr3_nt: TGTGCCAGCAGTGCTGGGGGGAGAGGTCAAGAGACCCAGTACTTC

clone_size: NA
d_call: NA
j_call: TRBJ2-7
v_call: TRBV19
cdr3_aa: CASSGATRTYEWKQYF
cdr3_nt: TGTGCCAGTAGTGGTGCAACTAGGACCTACGAGTGGAAGCAGTACTTC

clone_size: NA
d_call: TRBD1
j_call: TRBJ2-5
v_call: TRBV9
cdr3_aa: CASSPTGGTETQYF
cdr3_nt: TGTGCCAGCAGCCCGACAGGGGGAACAGAGACCCAGTACTTC

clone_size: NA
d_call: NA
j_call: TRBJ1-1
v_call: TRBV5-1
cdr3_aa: CASSPPTGNTEAFF
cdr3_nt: TGCGCCAGCAGCCCGCCGACAGGGAACACTGAAGCTTTCTTT

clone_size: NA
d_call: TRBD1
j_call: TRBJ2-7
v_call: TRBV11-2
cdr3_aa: CASSRAGTGLDEQYF
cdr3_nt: TGTGCCAGCAGCCGAGCTGGGACAGGGTTAGACGAGCAGTACTTC

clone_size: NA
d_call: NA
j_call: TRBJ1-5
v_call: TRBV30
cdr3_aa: CAWIKSTSDRRSNQPQHF
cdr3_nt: TGTGCCTGGATAAAGAGTACAAGTGACAGGAGGAGCAATCAGCCCCAGCATTTT

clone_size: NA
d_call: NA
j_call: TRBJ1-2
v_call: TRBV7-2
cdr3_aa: CASRGGANYGYTF
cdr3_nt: TGTGCCAGTCGGGGGGGAGCTAACTATGGCTACACCTTC

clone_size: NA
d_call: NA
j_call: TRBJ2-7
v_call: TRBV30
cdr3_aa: CAWSPPARGQYF
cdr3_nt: TGTGCCTGGAGTCCCCCTGCGCGTGGGCAGTACTTC

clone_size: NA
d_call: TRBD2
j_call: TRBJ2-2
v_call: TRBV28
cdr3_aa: CASSFFRPSGMNTGELFF
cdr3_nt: TGTGCCAGCAGTTTCTTTCGGCCTAGCGGGATGAACACCGGGGAGCTGTTTTTT

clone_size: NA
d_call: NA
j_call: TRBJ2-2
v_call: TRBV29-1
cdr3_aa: CSGRKRRRPNTGELFF
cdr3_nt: TGCAGCGGCCGAAAAAGGCGGAGGCCCAACACCGGGGAGCTGTTTTTT

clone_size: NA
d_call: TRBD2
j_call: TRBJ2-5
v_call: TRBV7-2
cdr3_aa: CASSLVAGSQETQYF
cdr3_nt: TGTGCCAGCAGCTTAGTAGCGGGATCCCAAGAGACCCAGTACTTC

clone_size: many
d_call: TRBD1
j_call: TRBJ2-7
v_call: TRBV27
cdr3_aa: CASREDRGAYEQYF
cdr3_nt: TGTGCCAGCAGAGAGGACAGGGGGGCCTACGAGCAGTACTTC

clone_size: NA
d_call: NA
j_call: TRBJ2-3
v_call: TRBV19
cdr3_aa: CASYSPSGGGDTQYF
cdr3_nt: TGTGCCAGCTACAGCCCTAGCGGAGGGGGAGATACGCAGTATTTT

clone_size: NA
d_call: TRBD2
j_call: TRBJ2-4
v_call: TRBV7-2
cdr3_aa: CASSAWTSGMRNIQYF
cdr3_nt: TGTGCCAGCAGCGCCTGGACTAGCGGGATGAGGAACATTCAGTACTTC

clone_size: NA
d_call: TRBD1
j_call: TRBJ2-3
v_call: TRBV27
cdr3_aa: CASTSPGQGPDTQYF
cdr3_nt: TGTGCCAGCACATCCCCGGGACAGGGACCAGATACGCAGTATTTT

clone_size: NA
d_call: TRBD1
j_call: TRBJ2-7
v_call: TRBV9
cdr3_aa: CASSASGTGVFEQYF
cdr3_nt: TGTGCCAGCAGCGCCTCCGGGACAGGGGTTTTCGAGCAGTACTTC

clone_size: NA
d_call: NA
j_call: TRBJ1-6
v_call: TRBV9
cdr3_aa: CASSVTDSNSPLHF
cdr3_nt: TGTGCCAGCAGCGTCACAGATAGTAATTCACCCCTCCACTTT

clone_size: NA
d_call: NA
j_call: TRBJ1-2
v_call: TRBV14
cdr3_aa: CASSQVRSQGGYTF
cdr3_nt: TGTGCCAGCAGCCAAGTCAGGTCACAGGGTGGCTACACCTTC

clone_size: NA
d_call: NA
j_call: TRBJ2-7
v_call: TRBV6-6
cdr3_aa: CASSFLAQGIHEQYF
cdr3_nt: TGTGCCAGCAGTTTCCTGGCCCAGGGGATCCACGAGCAGTACTTC

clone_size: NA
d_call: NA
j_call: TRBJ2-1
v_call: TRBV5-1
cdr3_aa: CASSLTSPSIHEQFF
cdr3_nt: TGCGCCAGCAGCTTAACTAGCCCTTCGATCCATGAGCAGTTCTTC

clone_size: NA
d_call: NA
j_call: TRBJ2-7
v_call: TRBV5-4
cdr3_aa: CASSLASYEQYF
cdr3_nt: TGTGCCAGCAGCCTAGCCTCCTACGAGCAGTACTTC

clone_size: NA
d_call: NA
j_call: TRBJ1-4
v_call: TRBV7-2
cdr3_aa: CASSLLTLTGEKLFF
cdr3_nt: TGTGCCAGCAGCTTATTAACCCTTACGGGTGAAAAACTGTTTTTT

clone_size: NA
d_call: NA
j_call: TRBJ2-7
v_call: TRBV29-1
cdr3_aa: CSVEAHAGSYEQYF
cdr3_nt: TGCAGCGTTGAAGCCCACGCGGGGAGCTACGAGCAGTACTTC

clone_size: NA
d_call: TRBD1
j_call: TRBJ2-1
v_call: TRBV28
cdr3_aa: CASSSGTGIYWNEQFF
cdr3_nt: TGTGCCAGCAGTTCCGGGACAGGGATTTATTGGAATGAGCAGTTCTTC

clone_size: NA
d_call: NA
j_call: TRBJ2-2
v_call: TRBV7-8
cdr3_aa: CASSFSMNTGELFF
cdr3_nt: TGTGCCAGCAGCTTTAGCATGAACACCGGGGAGCTGTTTTTT

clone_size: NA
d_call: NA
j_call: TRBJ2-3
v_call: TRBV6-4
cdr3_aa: CASRPSVFRLGADTQYF
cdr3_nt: TGTGCCAGCCGACCCTCCGTGTTTCGATTAGGGGCAGATACGCAGTATTTT

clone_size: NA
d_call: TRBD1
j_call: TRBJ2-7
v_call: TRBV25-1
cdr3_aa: CASSEKGQGTGYEQYF
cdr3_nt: TGTGCCAGCAGTGAGAAAGGACAGGGAACCGGCTACGAGCAGTACTTC

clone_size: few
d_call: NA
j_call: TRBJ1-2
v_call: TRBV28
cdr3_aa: CASRQGSYGYTF
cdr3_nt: TGTGCCAGCAGGCAGGGGTCCTATGGCTACACCTTC

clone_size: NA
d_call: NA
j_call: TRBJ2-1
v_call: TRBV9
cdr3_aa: CASSVSPVSEQFF
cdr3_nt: TGTGCCAGCAGCGTCTCCCCTGTGAGTGAGCAGTTCTTC

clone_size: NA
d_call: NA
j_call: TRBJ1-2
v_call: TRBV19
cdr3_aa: CASTTGYGYTF
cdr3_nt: TGTGCCAGTACCACCGGGTACGGCTACACCTTC

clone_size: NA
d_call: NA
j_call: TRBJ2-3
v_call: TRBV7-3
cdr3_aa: CASSGPANTQYF
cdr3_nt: TGTGCCAGCAGCGGGCCCGCGAATACGCAGTATTTT

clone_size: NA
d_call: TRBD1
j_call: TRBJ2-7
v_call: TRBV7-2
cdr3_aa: CASSLGGQGGQYF
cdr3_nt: TGTGCCAGCAGCTTAGGAGGACAGGGCGGGCAGTACTTC

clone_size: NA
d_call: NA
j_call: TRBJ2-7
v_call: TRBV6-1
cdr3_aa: CASSEFGGTPYEQYF
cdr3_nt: TGTGCCAGCAGTGAATTTGGCGGTACCCCCTACGAGCAGTACTTC

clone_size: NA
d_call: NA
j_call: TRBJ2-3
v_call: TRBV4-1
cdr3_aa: CASSQGARGLDTQYF
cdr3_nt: TGCGCCAGCAGCCAAGGGGCCAGGGGTCTCGATACGCAGTATTTT

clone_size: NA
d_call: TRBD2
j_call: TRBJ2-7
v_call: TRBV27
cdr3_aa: CASSSTSGYYEQYF
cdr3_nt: TGTGCCAGCAGTTCCACTAGCGGATACTACGAGCAGTACTTC